Reported below is one T cell receptor (beta chain). Methods used by the authors: Amplifying reference gene primers gave estimates of nucleated cell counts. TCRdb's copy holds only in-frame clones and misses some; the assay was immunoSEQ multiplex PCR. The D gene and trimming were derived from the DNA, and the V and J assignments and clone size from that table. Here the sample spans about 220,000 clones, 86% being singletons. The sample is drawn from a study of blood T cell repertoires in COVID-19. During active infection, Seattle patients enrolled and were then monitored through disease. The sequence was obtained from a woman aged 50 to 60 with COVID-19, enrolled during active disease. The specimen sequenced was peripheral blood.

CDR3 in DNA: TGCGCCAGCAGCTTCGGGACAGCAGTTCCGACGGGGAGGCGGGAAGCTTTCTTT. This sequence encodes CASSFGTAVPTGRREAFF. This chain links TRBV5-1 with TRBJ1-1; TRBD1 agrees at 7 bases. This CDR3 region has 18 residues. The germline CDR1 and CDR2 sequences are SGHRS and YFSETQ. The V gene end was trimmed by 2 bases and the J gene end by 8 bases; junction bases not matched to a gene: 21.